This TCR beta chain emerged from a study of shared clonotypes between healthy human individuals. Germline V lookup: CDR1 LGHNA, CDR2 YSLEER. Between the trimmed V and J ends, which lost 0 bases and 0 bases, there was a span of 16 bases. The CDR3 is 18 residues long. Authors' methods: Junction-only immunoSEQ sequences carried no quality scores, so filtering differed. The assay was immunoSEQ multiplex PCR, and TCRdb's table has in-frame clones only and misses some. V and J calls and clone size are given by that table; D and trimming were obtained from the DNA. The table lists over a million clones, about four fifths of them singletons.

Sequencing was done on a sample of memory CD4+ T cells from PBMCs. Stated subset: CD45RA-negative fraction. The TCR originated in a man aged 18 to 29 in good health. Some clones in this sample may be carry-over from other donors' samples. V is TRBV4-3 and J is TRBJ2-3; a possible D gene is TRBD1 (6 bases). The CDR3 region has the DNA TGCGCCAGCAGCCAAGATAGGGGGAGACGTGCAAGCACAGATACGCAGTATTTT. This translates into CASSQDRGRRASTDTQYF.